This record looks at one T cell receptor beta chain sequence and its context. Its matching antigen is unknown. This sample stems from a study of OX40 agonist ivuxolimab in advanced cancers. At the level of the study: Three patients, one with hepatocellular carcinoma and two with cutaneous melanoma, responded partially. Study observations and caveats: Antigen specificity of clonally expanded peripheral T cells was not established. Clones of CD4+ and CD8+ blood T cells grew by week 6 at doses of 0.1 to 3.0 mg/kg.

Generated by immunoSEQ multiplex PCR, the TCRdb table keeps only in-frame clones and is missing some. The table records about 55,000 clones, around 77% of them present only once. With 5 bases clipped from V and 7 bases from J, the junction kept 7 bases outside the gene matches. This CDR3 contains 14 residues. From germline, CDR1 is KGHSH and CDR2 LQKENI. Prior autoimmune disease or systemic immunosuppression barred patients. This TCR came from an adult with an advanced solid tumor such as melanoma, head and neck, liver or kidney cancer. V and J are TRBV18 and TRBJ2-2; 7 nucleotides line up with TRBD1. The starting material was CD4+ or CD8+ T cells sorted from blood, obtained in a trial of the OX40 agonist ivuxolimab. The DNA of the CDR3 is TGTGCCAGCTCAGCGACAGGGTCCGGCGGGGAGCTGTTTTTT. Amino acid sequence: CASSATGSGGELFF.